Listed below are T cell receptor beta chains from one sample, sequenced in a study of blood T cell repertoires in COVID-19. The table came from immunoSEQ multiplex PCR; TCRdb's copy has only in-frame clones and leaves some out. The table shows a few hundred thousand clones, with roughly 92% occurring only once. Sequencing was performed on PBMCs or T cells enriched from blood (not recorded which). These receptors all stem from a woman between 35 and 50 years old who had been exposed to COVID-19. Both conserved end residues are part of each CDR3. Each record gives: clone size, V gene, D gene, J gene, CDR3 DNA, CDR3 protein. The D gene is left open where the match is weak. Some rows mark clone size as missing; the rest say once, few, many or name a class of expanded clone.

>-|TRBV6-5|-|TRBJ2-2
TGTGCCAGCAGCGAGGACAGCCCGAACACCGGGGAGCTGTTTTTT
CASSEDSPNTGELFF
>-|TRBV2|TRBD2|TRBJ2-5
TGTGCCAGCAAAAGAGCCGTCTGGGGACTAGCGGTAGAGACCCAGTACTTC
CASKRAVWGLAVETQYF
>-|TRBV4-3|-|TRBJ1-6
TGCGCCAGCAGCCAAGTCCCTGGGAGTAATTCACCCCTCCACTTT
CASSQVPGSNSPLHF
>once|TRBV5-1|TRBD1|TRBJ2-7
TGCGCCAGCAGTCACGGGACAGGGGACGCCTACGAGCAGTACTTC
CASSHGTGDAYEQYF
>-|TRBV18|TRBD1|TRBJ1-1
TGTGCCAGCTCACCGGGACAGGGGCCGAACACTGAAGCTTTCTTT
CASSPGQGPNTEAFF
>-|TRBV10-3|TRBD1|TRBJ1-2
TGTGCCATCAGTTCGACAGGGGAAGGCTACACCTTC
CAISSTGEGYTF
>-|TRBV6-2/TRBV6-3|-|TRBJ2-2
TGTGCCAGCAGTAGTATGGATAAGGGAGGCGGGGAGCTGTTTTTT
CASSSMDKGGGELFF
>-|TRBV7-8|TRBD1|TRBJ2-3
TGTGCCAGCAGCTACAACGCAGGGGGCCGCACAGATACGCAGTATTTT
CASSYNAGGRTDTQYF
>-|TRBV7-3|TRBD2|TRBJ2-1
TGTGCCAGCAGCACGAGGGGGACTAGCGGGAGGGACACGGATGAGCAGTTCTTC
CASSTRGTSGRDTDEQFF
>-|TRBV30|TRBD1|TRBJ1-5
TGTGCCTGGAGTGCACCGGTCACAGGGGGCTTTCAGCCCCAGCATTTT
CAWSAPVTGGFQPQHF
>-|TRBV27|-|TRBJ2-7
TGTGCCAGCAGTTTAACGCAGGATTTCTACGAGCAGTACTTC
CASSLTQDFYEQYF
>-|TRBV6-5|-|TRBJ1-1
TGTGCCAGCACCGTACAGACAGTCAACACTGAAGCTTTCTTT
CASTVQTVNTEAFF
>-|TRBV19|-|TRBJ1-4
TGTGCCAGTAGTGACCTAGGAGGTGGGGAAAAACTGTTTTTT
CASSDLGGGEKLFF
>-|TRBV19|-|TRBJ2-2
TGTGCCAGTGGGGGCCCATCGAACACCGGGGAGCTGTTTTTT
CASGGPSNTGELFF
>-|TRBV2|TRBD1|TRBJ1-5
TGTGCCAGCAACACAGGGGGCGCGAGCAATCAGCCCCAGCATTTT
CASNTGGASNQPQHF
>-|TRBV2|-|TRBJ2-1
TGTGCCAGCGGCAGCTCCTACAATGAGCAGTTCTTC
CASGSSYNEQFF
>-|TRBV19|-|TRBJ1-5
TGTGCCAGTAGTATCCAGGGGAAGAGACAGCCCCAGCATTTT
CASSIQGKRQPQHF
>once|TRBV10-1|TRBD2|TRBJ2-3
TGCGCCAGCAGCGGACTAGCGGACACAGATACGCAGTATTTT
CASSGLADTDTQYF
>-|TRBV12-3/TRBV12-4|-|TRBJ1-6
TGTGCCAGCAGTGACCGGGACTCCTCACCCCTCCACTTT
CASSDRDSSPLHF
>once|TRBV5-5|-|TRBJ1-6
TGTGCCAGCAGCCGGGATTTGCATTCACCCCTCCACTTT
CASSRDLHSPLHF
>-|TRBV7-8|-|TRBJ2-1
TGTGCCAGCAGCTTAGCAGGACAGGGAGGGGATGAGCAGTTCTTC
CASSLAGQGGDEQFF
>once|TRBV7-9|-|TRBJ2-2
TGTGCCAGCAGCTTGGCGGTGAACACCGGGGAGCTGTTTTTT
CASSLAVNTGELFF
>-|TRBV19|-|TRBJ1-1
TGTGCCAGTGGTAGTTTACTTGAAGCTTTCTTT
CASGSLLEAFF
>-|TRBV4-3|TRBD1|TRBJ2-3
TGCGCCAGCAGCCAAGTGGCGCGTACAGGGGGCGAGACAGATACGCAGTATTTT
CASSQVARTGGETDTQYF
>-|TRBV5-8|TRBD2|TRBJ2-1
TGTGCCAGCAGCGTATTGAAGACTAGCGGGAGTTTTACGGACAGCAATGAGCAGTTCTTC
CASSVLKTSGSFTDSNEQFF
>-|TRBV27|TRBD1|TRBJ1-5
TGTGCCAGCAGTTCTCGGACAGGGTTGGGCAATCAGCCCCAGCATTTT
CASSSRTGLGNQPQHF
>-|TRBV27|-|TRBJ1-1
TGTGCCAGCAGTTTATCAGCGGGGGGCACTGAAGCTTTCTTT
CASSLSAGGTEAFF
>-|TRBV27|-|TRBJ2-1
TGTGCCAGCAGTTTTAGGACAGACAATGAGCAGTTCTTC
CASSFRTDNEQFF
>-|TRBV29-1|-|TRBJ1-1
TGCAGCGTTGATAGGGACACCTTAGGGACTGAAGCTTTCTTT
CSVDRDTLGTEAFF
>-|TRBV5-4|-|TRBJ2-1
TGTGCCAGCAGTTCCCCCCTACATGAGCAGTTCTTC
CASSSPLHEQFF
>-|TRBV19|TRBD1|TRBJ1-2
TGTGCCAGTAGTATAGTTGGAGGGGGCGAAGGCTACACCTTC
CASSIVGGGEGYTF
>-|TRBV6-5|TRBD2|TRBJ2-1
TGTGCCAGCAGTTACTCTGGACCAGCGGGGCTTGAGCAGTTCTTC
CASSYSGPAGLEQFF
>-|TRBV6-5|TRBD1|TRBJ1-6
TGTGCCAGCAGGCCCGGACAGGGGAATTCACCCCTCCACTTT
CASRPGQGNSPLHF
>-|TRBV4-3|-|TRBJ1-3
TGCGCCAGCAGCCAAGATACTGGAAACACCATATATTTT
CASSQDTGNTIYF
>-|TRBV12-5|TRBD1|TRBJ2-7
TGTGCTAGTGGTTCCACACGGGACAGGCCCTACGAGCAGTACTTC
CASGSTRDRPYEQYF
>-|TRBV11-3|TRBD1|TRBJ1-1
TGTGCCAGCAGCTCGAGGGACAGGGCGAACACTGAAGCTTTCTTT
CASSSRDRANTEAFF
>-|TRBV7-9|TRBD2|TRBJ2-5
TGTGCCAGCAGCTTACTGACTAGCGGTCTTCAAGAGACCCAGTACTTC
CASSLLTSGLQETQYF
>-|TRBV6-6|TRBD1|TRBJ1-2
TGTGCCAGCAGCGATGGGACAGGGGCAGGGTATGGCTACACCTTC
CASSDGTGAGYGYTF
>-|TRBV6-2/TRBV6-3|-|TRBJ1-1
TGTGCCAGCAGTTACCCGTTTGAAGCTTTCTTT
CASSYPFEAFF
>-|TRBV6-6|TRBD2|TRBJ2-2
TGTGCCAGCAGCCCGGGCGGGAGGGGAACCGGGGAGCTGTTTTTT
CASSPGGRGTGELFF
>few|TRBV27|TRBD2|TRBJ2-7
TGTGCCAGCAGTTTAAGGGGAGGGGCCGCCAGCGAGCAGTACTTC
CASSLRGGAASEQYF
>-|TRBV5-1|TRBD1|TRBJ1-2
TGCGCCAGCACACCATCGGGTGACAGGGCGTATGGCTACACCTTC
CASTPSGDRAYGYTF
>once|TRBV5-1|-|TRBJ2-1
TGCGCCAGCAGCAAGCTGACTAGTAACTACAATGAGCAGTTCTTC
CASSKLTSNYNEQFF
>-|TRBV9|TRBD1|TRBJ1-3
TGTGCCAGCAGCGTAGGGCCGGGACAGGGAAGCTCTGGAAACACCATATATTTT
CASSVGPGQGSSGNTIYF
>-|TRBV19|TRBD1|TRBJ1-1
TGTGCCAGTATTCAGGGGGCGGACACTGAAGCTTTCTTT
CASIQGADTEAFF
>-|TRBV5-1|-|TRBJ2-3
TGCGCCAGCAGCTCCGGCCTACGTCGAGGAGATACGCAGTATTTT
CASSSGLRRGDTQYF
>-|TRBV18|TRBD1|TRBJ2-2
TGTGCCAGCTCTTCGGGACAGCGAGACCCCGGGGAGCTGTTTTTT
CASSSGQRDPGELFF
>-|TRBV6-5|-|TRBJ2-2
TGTGCCAGCAGTTACTGGCGAGGAACCGGGGAGCTGTTTTTT
CASSYWRGTGELFF
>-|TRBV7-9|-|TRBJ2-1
TGTGCCTCGTGGCAGTTGAATGAGCAGTTCTTC
CASWQLNEQFF
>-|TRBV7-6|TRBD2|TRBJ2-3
TGTGCCAGCAGCCAAGGACTAGCGGGGCTCACAGATACGCAGTATTTT
CASSQGLAGLTDTQYF
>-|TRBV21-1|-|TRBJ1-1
TGTGCCAGCAGCAATCCGAGGGTGGCTTTCTTT
CASSNPRVAFF
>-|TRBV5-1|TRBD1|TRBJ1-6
TGCGCCAGCAGGCTGGGGACAGGGGTTTCACCCCTCCACTTT
CASRLGTGVSPLHF
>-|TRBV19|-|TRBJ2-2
TGTGCCAGTAGTATATGGTTTGGACAGGGAGGGACCGGGGAGCTGTTTTTT
CASSIWFGQGGTGELFF
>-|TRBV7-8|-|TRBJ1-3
TGTGCCAGCAGCTTAGGTAACAGCGCGGGGAACACCATATATTTT
CASSLGNSAGNTIYF
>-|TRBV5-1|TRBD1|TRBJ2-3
TGCGCCAGCAGCTCGCGACCTACAAAGACAGGGAGCACAGATACGCAGTATTTT
CASSSRPTKTGSTDTQYF
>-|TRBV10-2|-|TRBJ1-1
TGCGCCAGCAGGTGGGGGGGGACTGAAGCTTTCTTT
CASRWGGTEAFF